Presented here are 30 T cell receptor beta chains from one specimen sequenced in a study of Graves' ophthalmopathy and Graves' hyperthyroidism. RNA transcripts served as template for amplifying TCR beta CDR3 sequences. After a first-round RT-PCR with HTBI primers, a second-round multiplex PCR was run. TCRdb re-called the multiplex PCR reads through MiXCR, storing one row per CDR3 protein. The profile covers 560,000 or so distinct CDR3 sequences, with roughly 40% appearing a single time and about 4.6% taken by the ten largest. The specimen was peripheral blood or thyroid tissue (not recorded which). These receptors all stem from an adult man with Graves' hyperthyroidism.

This chain joins TRBV18 and TRBJ2-5, with a weak D call TRBD1 (6 bases). The germline V and J ends were trimmed by 4 bases and 2 bases, with 14 bases remaining between them. The CDR3 length is 15 residues. In germline, CDR1 is KGHSH, CDR2 LQKENI. The CDR3 loop reads CASSLTQGWQETQYF. The CDR3 DNA follows: TGTGCCAGCTCACTAACACAGGGTTGGCAAGAGACCCAGTACTTC.

This rearrangement joins TRBV5-1 to TRBJ1-1; 7 bases align to TRBD1. V was pared by 4 bases and J by 4 bases, with 7 bases of the junction left unmatched. This CDR3 spans 14 amino acids. The germline V gene has CDR1 SGHRS and CDR2 YFSETQ. CDR3 nucleotide sequence: TGCGCCAGCAGCCAAAGGACAGGCAGCACTGAAGCTTTCTTT. This translates into CASSQRTGSTEAFF.

V gene TRBV20-1 combines with J gene TRBJ2-3; D is unclear. The V end lost 3 bases, the J end lost 2 bases, and 15 bases lay between the germline ends. This CDR3 region has 15 residues. Germline V gene sequence: CDR1 DFQATT, CDR2 SNEGSKA (reference sequence). In DNA, the CDR3 is TGCAGTGCTAGCCTCGACGGAGCCTTCACAGATACGCAGTATTTT. It is translated as CSASLDGAFTDTQYF.

Of note for this clonotype: This may come from a read error, since a much larger clone is one base off. This chain joins TRBV20-1 and TRBJ2-2, with 7 bases matching TRBD1. This CDR3 contains 14 residues. Germline V gives CDR1 DFQATT, CDR2 SNEGSKA (reference sequence). The CDR3 loop is CSARQGESTGELVF. The CDR3 coding sequence is TGCAGTGCTCGACAGGGAGAGAGCACCGGGGAGCTGGTTTTT.

The V gene is TRBV2, the J gene TRBJ2-7; 8 positions match TRBD1. J gave up 3 bases and V 5 bases, and 6 bases lay outside the gene matches. The CDR3 covers 14 residues. The V gene's germline CDR1 is SNHLY and CDR2 FYNNEI. The chain's CDR3 is CASSPQGQGYEQYF. Here the CDR3 DNA reads TGTGCCAGCAGTCCCCAAGGACAGGGCTACGAGCAGTACTTC.

This chain joins TRBV7-9 and TRBJ1-4; no firm D call. This CDR3 comprises 12 residues. The V gene lost 11 bases and the J gene lost 2 bases, with 9 bases spanning the gap. Germline V gene sequence: CDR1 SEHNR, CDR2 FQNEAQ (reference sequence). CDR3 nucleotides: TGTGCCGTCGTACGGACTAATGAAAAACTGTTTTTT. Translating it yields CAVVRTNEKLFF.

This clonotype was counted many times. This chain uses TRBV20-1 with TRBJ1-4, with D tentatively TRBD1 (6 bases). The V and J ends lost 4 bases and 5 bases respectively, with 11 bases between them. The CDR3 is 13 residues long. Looked up from germline, CDR1 is DFQATT and CDR2 is SNEGSKA (reference sequence). The chain's CDR3 is CSAIRGRNEKLFF. In nucleotides, the CDR3 is TGCAGTGCTATCAGGGGTCGGAATGAAAAACTGTTTTTT.

This chain joins TRBV20-1 and TRBJ2-5, with 11 positions matching TRBD2. Germline V gene lookup returns CDR1 DFQATT and CDR2 SNEGSKA (reference sequence). The CDR3 is 16 residues long. V lost 1 base, J lost 2 bases, and 6 bases stayed unmatched. The CDR3 region is CSARAKGLAVQETQYF. CDR3 bases: TGCAGTGCTAGAGCTAAGGGACTAGCGGTACAAGAGACCCAGTACTTC.

Details on this clonotype: The junction and the germline gene differ at one end; a read error may be behind it. The chain carries TRBV6-6 and TRBJ1-2, with D perhaps TRBD1 (6 bases). The V gene's germline CDR1 is MNHNY and CDR2 SVGAGI (reference sequence). The CDR3 consists of 14 residues. Written as DNA, the CDR3 is TGTGCCAGCAGTGTAGGGGGAACTTTCTATGGCCACACCTTC. It translates to CASSVGGTFYGHTF.

J is TRBJ1-2 and V is TRBV10-3, with 8 positions matching TRBD1. The CDR3 covers 14 residues. Germline assignment: CDR1 ENHRY and CDR2 SYGVKD. The DNA of the CDR3 is TGTACCAGCAGTTTATACCAGGGGGCGAGAGGCTACACCTTC. This sequence encodes CTSSLYQGARGYTF.

This clonotype was counted ten times or more. The gene calls are TRBV29-1 and TRBJ2-2; D not resolved. In germline, CDR1 is SQVTM, CDR2 ANQGSEA. CDR3 length: 14 residues. V was shortened by 4 bases and J by 2 bases, with 11 bases between the two germline ends. Here the CDR3 reads CSVGPGINTGELFF. DNA of the CDR3: TGCAGCGTTGGGCCAGGCATCAACACCGGGGAGCTGTTTTTT.

The chain combines TRBV24-1 with TRBJ2-3, with a weak D call TRBD2 (5 bases). V was cut by 4 bases and J by 6 bases, with 7 bases left in between. Germline CDR1 reads KGHDR; CDR2 reads SFDVKD. CDR3 size: 12 residues. CDR3 sequence: CATSDPGDTQYF. In DNA form, the CDR3 reads TGTGCCACCAGTGACCCGGGGGATACGCAGTATTTT.

The table lists this clonotype with a few counts. A single base separates this from a much larger clone, so it may be a read error. V gene TRBV29-1 combines with J gene TRBJ2-5; 14 bases align to TRBD2. Per the germline V gene, CDR1 is SQVTM and CDR2 is ANQGSEA. The V gene end was trimmed by 4 bases and the J gene end by 5 bases; junction bases not matched to a gene: 3. The CDR3 covers 14 residues. Written as DNA, the CDR3 is TGCAGCGTTGGAAGACTAGCGGGAGGGGAGACCCAGTACTTC. Its protein product is CSVGRLAGGETQYF.

The rearrangement joins TRBV29-1 to TRBJ1-2; no clear D. Between the trimmed V and J ends, which lost 4 bases and 5 bases, there was a span of 14 bases. Looked up from germline, CDR1 is SQVTM and CDR2 is ANQGSEA. CDR3 length: 13 amino acids. CDR3 protein: CSVAQAVNYGYTF. The CDR3 nucleotides read TGCAGCGTTGCGCAGGCGGTTAATTATGGCTACACCTTC. The entire variable domain, with the rest obtained from reference TRBV29-1 and TRBJ1-2, is as follows: SAVISQKPSRDICQRGTSLTIQCQVDSQVTMMFWYRQQPGQSLTLIATANQGSEATYESGFVIDKFPISRPNLTFSTLTVSNMSPEDSSIYLCSVAQAVNYGYTFGSGTRLTVV.

This clonotype was detected many times. This CDR3 is CSARDPGANVLTF. As DNA, the CDR3 is TGCAGTGCTAGAGATCCCGGGGCCAACGTCCTGACTTTC. The chain links TRBV20-1 to TRBJ2-6; no clear D. This CDR3 contains 13 residues. In germline, CDR1 is DFQATT, CDR2 SNEGSKA (reference sequence). Trimming took 0 bases from V and 4 from J, leaving 4 bases between them.

This clonotype was seen ten or more times. This chain connects TRBV19 to TRBJ2-7; D possibly corresponds to TRBD1 (5 bases). This CDR3 is 15 amino acids long. Per germline, CDR1 LNHDA and CDR2 SQIVND (reference sequence). The V gene lost 2 bases and the J gene lost 0 bases, with 11 bases spanning the gap. The CDR3 loop is CASSITATVSYEQYF. The CDR3 DNA reads TGTGCCAGTAGTATAACCGCGACAGTCTCCTACGAGCAGTACTTC. The full variable domain, its missing parts supplied by reference TRBV19 and TRBJ2-7, is DGGITQSPKYLFRKEGQNVTLSCEQNLNHDAMYWYRQDPGQGLRLIYYSQIVNDFQKGDIAEGYSVSREKKESFPLTVTSAQKNPTAFYLCASSITATVSYEQYFGPGTRLTVT.

This chain uses TRBV12-5 with TRBJ2-7; maybe TRBD1 (5 bases). CDR1 and CDR2 (germline): LGHNT, FRNRAP. The CDR3 consists of 15 residues. The CDR3 DNA reads TGTGCCAGCAGTTACAGGAGATTAACCTCCTACGAGCAGTACTTC. Translating gives CASSYRRLTSYEQYF.

This clonotype was recorded at least ten times. The chain combines TRBV7-9 with TRBJ2-7; TRBD1 might be the D (6 bases). CDR1 SEHNR and CDR2 FQNEAQ come from the germline V gene (reference sequence). The CDR3 runs 13 residues. V was shortened by 3 bases and J by 5 bases, with 11 bases between the two germline ends. CDR3 amino acids: CASSLTGTHEQYF. DNA for the CDR3: TGTGCCAGCAGCTTGACAGGTACCCACGAGCAGTACTTC.

This clonotype was seen ten or more times. V and J are TRBV20-1 and TRBJ2-5; D tentatively fits TRBD1 or TRBD2 (5 bases each). V shed 1 base and J shed 5 bases, with 17 bases lying between them. In germline, CDR1 is DFQATT, CDR2 SNEGSKA (reference sequence). There are 15 residues in the CDR3. CDR3 DNA sequence: TGCAGTGCTAGAGTCCCCGGGCCCAGGGAGGAGACCCAGTACTTC. Its protein is CSARVPGPREETQYF.

A note on this clonotype: A much larger clone differs by one base, so this may be a read error. The V gene is TRBV20-1, the J gene TRBJ1-5, with a possible D match to TRBD1 (5 bases). The CDR3 totals 16 residues. Between the trimmed V and J ends, which lost 1 base and 0 bases, there was a span of 13 bases. Germline loops: CDR1 DFQATT, CDR2 SNEGSKA (reference sequence). The CDR3 nucleotides are TGCAGTGCTAGAGGTCGATCAGGGCATAGCAATCAGCCCCAGCATTTT. Amino acid sequence: CSARGRSGHSNQPQHF.

On this clonotype itself: At one boundary the junction diverges from the germline segment, which might be a read error. V usage is TRBV24-1 and J usage is TRBJ2-2, with a weak D call TRBD1 (6 bases). The CDR3 is 15 residues long. Germline assignment: CDR1 KGHDR and CDR2 SFDVKD. CDR3 sequence (DNA): TGTGCCAGCAGTGGAGGACAGATCAACACCGGGGAGCTGTTTTTT. It is translated as CASSGGQINTGELFF.

In its sample, this clonotype was seen many times. The chain has TRBV12-3 or TRBV12-4 and TRBJ2-7; 9 bases are shared with TRBD1. J lost 7 bases, V lost 2 bases, and 15 bases had no gene match. This CDR3 is built from 17 residues. CDR3 sequence reads: CASSLWKWTGALGEQYF. The CDR3 DNA follows: TGTGCCAGCAGTTTATGGAAGTGGACAGGGGCTCTAGGGGAGCAGTACTTC.

In its sample, this clonotype was seen a few times. The chain uses TRBV5-4 and TRBJ2-5, with 10 bases that match TRBD2. The germline V gene has CDR1 SGHNT and CDR2 YYREEE (reference sequence). Unmatched junction bases numbered 13, after V lost 6 bases and J lost 5 bases. The CDR3 sequence is 16 residues long. The DNA of the CDR3 is TGTGCCAGCACCCCTGGGCTAGCGGGAGTTTGGGAGACCCAGTACTTC. Protein: CASTPGLAGVWETQYF.

The chain couples TRBV7-9 to TRBJ1-4; a weak D match, TRBD1 (5 bases). The CDR3 covers 15 residues. The V gene lost 4 bases and the J gene lost 8 bases, with 17 bases spanning the gap. The germline V gene has CDR1 SEHNR and CDR2 FQNEAQ (reference sequence). Written as DNA, the CDR3 is TGTGCCAGCAGCTCCCGGAACAGGCCTGGGGAAAAACTGTTTTTT. Translation: CASSSRNRPGEKLFF.

Ten or more counts support this clonotype. V and J are TRBV27 and TRBJ2-7; TRBD1 aligns across 11 bases. The V gene's germline CDR1 is MNHEY and CDR2 SMNVEV (reference sequence). Trimming cost V 5 bases and J 6 bases; bases outside gene matches: 6. The CDR3 length is 14 residues. As DNA, the CDR3 is TGTGCCAGCAGTCCATTGGACAGGGGGCCCGAGCAGTACTTC. This encodes CASSPLDRGPEQYF.

With regard to this clonotype: One base away lies a much larger clone, so this may be a sequencing read error. This rearrangement joins TRBV19 to TRBJ1-5; D gene uncertain. The CDR3 runs to 13 residues. CDR1 is LNHDA and CDR2 is SQIVND in the germline V gene (reference sequence). The V and J ends lost 8 bases and 4 bases respectively, with 12 bases between them. CDR3 sequence (DNA): TGTGCCAGTGCCTGCCCGAGAAATCAGCCCCAGCATTTT. It specifies CASACPRNQPQHF.

This clonotype has more than one count but fewer than ten. The CDR3 region is CACRKQLYNSPLHF. CDR3 nucleotides: TGTGCCTGCCGGAAGCAACTCTATAATTCACCCCTCCACTTT. The chain uses TRBV28 and TRBJ1-6; the D is unclear. Trimming cost V 11 bases and J 3 bases, with 14 bases left between them. The V gene's germline CDR1 is MDHEN and CDR2 SYDVKM. This CDR3 comprises 14 residues. Supplemented by reference TRBV28 and TRBJ1-6, the full variable domain reads DVKVTQSSRYLVKRTGEKVFLECVQDMDHENMFWYRQDPGLGLRLIYFSYDVKMKEKGDIPEGYSVSREKKERFSLILESASTNQTSMYLCACRKQLYNSPLHFGNGTRLTVT.

The chain has TRBV15 and TRBJ1-1, with D hard to call. V was trimmed by 1 base and J by 5 bases, leaving 17 bases between them. This CDR3 has 16 residues. Germline V gene lookup returns CDR1 LNHNV and CDR2 YYDKDF (reference sequence). The CDR3 nucleotides are TGTGCCACCAGCAGAGGGTTGAACAGCGGGTTGACTGAAGCTTTCTTT. Its protein is CATSRGLNSGLTEAFF.

The V call is TRBV27, the J call TRBJ1-1, with D tentatively TRBD1 (5 bases). Trimming pared 2 bases from V and 6 bases from J, leaving 13 bases between. The CDR3 is made up of 14 amino acids. Germline loops: CDR1 MNHEY, CDR2 SMNVEV (reference sequence). CDR3 in amino acids: CASSLPGLGAEAFF. For the CDR3, the DNA is TGTGCCAGCAGTTTACCCGGCCTGGGGGCTGAAGCTTTCTTT.

This chain links TRBV10-3 with TRBJ1-2; tentatively, D is TRBD1 (6 bases). CDR1 ENHRY and CDR2 SYGVKD come from the germline V gene. With 6 bases removed from V and 5 bases from J, the gap between germline ends came to 10 bases. This CDR3 comprises 12 residues. CDR3 residues: CAISNREYGYTF. For the CDR3, the DNA is TGTGCCATCAGCAACAGGGAATATGGCTACACCTTC.